This TCR delta chain was sequenced for a study of gamma-delta chains in newborns, infants, children. Study-wide background: Microbial exposure reportedly drives polyclonal innate γδ T cell expansion after birth.

TCRdb re-analyzed the reads via CATT. The data show 10,000 to 13,000 delta-chain clones, 3.5% seen once. CDR3 length: 18 residues. The V and J ends lost 5 bases and 0 bases, in that order; junction bases with no gene match: 12. The germline gives CDR1 TVYSNPD, CDR2 GDNSRS (reference sequence). This clone was seen a few times. The DNA translation disagrees with the TCRdb protein at residue 3, so the protein in this description comes from the DNA. The V gene is TRDV3, the J gene TRDJ3, with 8 positions matching TRDD3. Material for sequencing was blood. The sequence was collected from a child who was a newborn, infant or young child, either healthy, febrile or measles-vaccinated (not recorded which). CDR3 sequence reads: CAPPLLGVSSWDTRQMFF. The CDR3 nucleotides are TGTGCCCCTCCCCTACTGGGGGTTAGCTCCTGGGACACCCGACAGATGTTTTTC.